Listed below are T cell receptor beta chains from one sample, sequenced in a study of response to subunit inactivated influenza vaccine. TCRdb processed the RT-PCR reads anew with MiXCR; each CDR3 protein has one entry. Of fewer than 650,000 distinct CDR3 sequences listed, under 15% were seen once; the top ten hold less than 15%. Material: PBMCs from blood, obtained about 40 days after vaccination. These receptor sequences come from a man aged 45-65 years who received an inactivated influenza vaccine. Both conserved end residues are part of each CDR3.

V	CDR3
TRBV29-1	CSGRQGMGGYTF
TRBV6-2/TRBV6-3	CASRSTGPEAFF
TRBV11-3	CASSLDTSGGQFF
TRBV7-2	CASSSYVAGAGYEQYF
TRBV7-7	CASSLGGRQEANYGYTF
TRBV11-2	CASSLDIRGTEAFF
TRBV6-5	CASSYSTGGAVNEQYF
TRBV5-1	CASSVGQDYEQYF
TRBV7-9	CASSPWTVVDSPLHF
TRBV28	CASSLRFSGLGEQYF
TRBV11-3	CASSLGWNKNYNEQFF
TRBV15	CAASREGRTPLHF
TRBV4-1	CASSVDNYYEQYF